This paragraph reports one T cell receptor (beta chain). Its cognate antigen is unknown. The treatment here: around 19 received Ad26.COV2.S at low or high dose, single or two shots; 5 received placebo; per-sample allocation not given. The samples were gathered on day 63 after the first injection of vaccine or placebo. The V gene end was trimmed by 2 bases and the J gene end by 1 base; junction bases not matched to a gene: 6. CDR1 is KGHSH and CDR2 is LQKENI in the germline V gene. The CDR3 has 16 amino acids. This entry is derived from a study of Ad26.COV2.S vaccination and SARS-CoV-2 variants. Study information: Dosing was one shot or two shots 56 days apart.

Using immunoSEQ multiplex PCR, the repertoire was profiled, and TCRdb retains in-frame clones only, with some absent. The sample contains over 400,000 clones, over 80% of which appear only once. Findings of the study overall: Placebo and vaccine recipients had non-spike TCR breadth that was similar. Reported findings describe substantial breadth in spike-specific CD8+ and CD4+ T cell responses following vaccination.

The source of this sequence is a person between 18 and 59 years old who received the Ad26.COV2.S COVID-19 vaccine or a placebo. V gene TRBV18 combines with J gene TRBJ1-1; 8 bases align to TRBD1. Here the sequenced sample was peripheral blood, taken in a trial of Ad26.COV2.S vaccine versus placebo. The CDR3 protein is CASSPSGQGGNTEAFF. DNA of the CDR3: TGTGCCAGCTCACCATCTGGACAGGGAGGGAACACTGAAGCTTTCTTT.